This T cell receptor (beta chain) was observed in a study of blood T cell repertoires in COVID-19. Looking at the study overall: COVID-19 samples, acute and convalescent, were from the United States, Italy and Spain. PBMCs, B-cell-depleted T cells, or T cells were the source of the cDNA or gDNA that made up the material.

This clone was observed a few times. Membership in each cohort depended on participant-reported clinical history. Germline lookup yields CDR1 LNHDA and CDR2 SQIVND (reference sequence). CDR3 size: 13 residues. Trimming removed 4 bases from V and 4 bases from J, with 10 bases in between. The authors' processing: Reference gene primer amplification gave nucleated cell count estimates. Profiled with immunoSEQ multiplex PCR; TCRdb holds only in-frame clones, not every one. The V and J calls and clone size are taken from that table; D and trimming were inferred from the DNA. Among roughly 260,000 clones listed, 91% were seen once.

Sequences were obtained from PBMCs or T cells enriched from blood (not recorded which). The sequence was obtained from a human donor in a cohort exposed to, infected with or recovered from COVID-19 (not recorded which). The donor label of this sample is uncertain. The gene calls are TRBV19 and TRBJ1-2; no reliable D call. The CDR3 reads CASSTRQGYGYTF. The CDR3 DNA sequence: TGTGCCAGTAGTACCCGACAAGGCTATGGCTACACCTTC.